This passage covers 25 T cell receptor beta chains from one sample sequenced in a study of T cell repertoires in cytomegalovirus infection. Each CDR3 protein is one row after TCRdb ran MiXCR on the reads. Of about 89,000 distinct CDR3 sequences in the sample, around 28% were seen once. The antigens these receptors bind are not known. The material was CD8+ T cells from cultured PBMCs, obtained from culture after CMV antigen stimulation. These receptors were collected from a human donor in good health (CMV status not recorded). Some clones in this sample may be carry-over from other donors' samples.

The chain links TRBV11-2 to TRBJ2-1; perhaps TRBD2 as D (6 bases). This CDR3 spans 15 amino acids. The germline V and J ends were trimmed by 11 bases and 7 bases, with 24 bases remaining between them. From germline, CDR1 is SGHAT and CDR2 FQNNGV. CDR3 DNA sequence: TGTGCCGCCCATTGGGGCAGTGGGGGGTGGAATGAGCAGTTCTTC. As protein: CAAHWGSGGWNEQFF.

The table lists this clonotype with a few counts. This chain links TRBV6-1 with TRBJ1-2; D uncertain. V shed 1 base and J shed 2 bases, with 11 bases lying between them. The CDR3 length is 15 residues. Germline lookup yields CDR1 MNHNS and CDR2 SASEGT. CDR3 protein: CASSEEEELNYGYTF. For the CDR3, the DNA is TGTGCCAGCAGTGAAGAAGAAGAACTCAACTATGGCTACACCTTC.

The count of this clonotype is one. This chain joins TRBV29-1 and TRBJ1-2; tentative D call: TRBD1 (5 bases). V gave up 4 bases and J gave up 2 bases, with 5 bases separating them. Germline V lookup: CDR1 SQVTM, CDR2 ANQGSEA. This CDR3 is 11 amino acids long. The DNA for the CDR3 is TGCAGCGTTGGACAGAACTATGGCTACACCTTC. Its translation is CSVGQNYGYTF.

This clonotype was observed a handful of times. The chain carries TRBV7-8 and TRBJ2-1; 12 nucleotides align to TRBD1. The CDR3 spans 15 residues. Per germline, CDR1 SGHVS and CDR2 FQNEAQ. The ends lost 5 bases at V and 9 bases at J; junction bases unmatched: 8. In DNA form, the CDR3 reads TGTGCCAGCAGCCGTGGGGGGACAGGGGGCTTTGAGCAGTTCTTC. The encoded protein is CASSRGGTGGFEQFF.

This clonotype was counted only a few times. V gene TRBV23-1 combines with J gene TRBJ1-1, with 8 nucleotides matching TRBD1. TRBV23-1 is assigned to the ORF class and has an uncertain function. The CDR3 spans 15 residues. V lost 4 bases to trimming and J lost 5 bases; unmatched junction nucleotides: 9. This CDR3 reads CASSPRARGRTEAFF. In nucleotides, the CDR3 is TGCGCCAGCAGTCCCAGGGCCAGGGGGCGGACTGAAGCTTTCTTT.

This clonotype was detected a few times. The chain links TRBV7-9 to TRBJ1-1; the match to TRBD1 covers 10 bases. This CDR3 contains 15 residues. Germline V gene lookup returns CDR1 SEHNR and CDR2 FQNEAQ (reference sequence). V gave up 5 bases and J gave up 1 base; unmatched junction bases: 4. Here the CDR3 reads CASSLWDRGNTEAFF. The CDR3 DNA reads TGTGCCAGCAGCCTATGGGACAGGGGGAACACTGAAGCTTTCTTT.

Written as DNA, the CDR3 is TGCAGCGTCCGGGACAGGCACTCCTACGAGCAGTACTTC. Translating it yields CSVRDRHSYEQYF. This sequence joins TRBV29-1 and TRBJ2-7; 8 positions match TRBD1. In germline, CDR1 is SQVTM, CDR2 ANQGSEA. The junction had 4 bases not matched to a gene; V was cut back by 6 bases and J by 0 bases. This CDR3 has 13 amino acids.

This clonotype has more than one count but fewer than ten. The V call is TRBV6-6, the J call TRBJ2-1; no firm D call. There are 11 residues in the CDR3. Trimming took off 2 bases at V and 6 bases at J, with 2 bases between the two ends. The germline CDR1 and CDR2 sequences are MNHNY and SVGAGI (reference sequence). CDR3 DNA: TGTGCCAGCAGTTACGCCAATGAGCAGTTCTTC. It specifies CASSYANEQFF.

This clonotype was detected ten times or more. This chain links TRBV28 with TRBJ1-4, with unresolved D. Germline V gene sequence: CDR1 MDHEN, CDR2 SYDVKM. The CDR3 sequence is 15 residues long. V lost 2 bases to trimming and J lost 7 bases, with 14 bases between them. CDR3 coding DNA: TGTGCCAGCAGTTTACTGTGGGATATTGGTGAAAAACTGTTTTTT. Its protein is CASSLLWDIGEKLFF.

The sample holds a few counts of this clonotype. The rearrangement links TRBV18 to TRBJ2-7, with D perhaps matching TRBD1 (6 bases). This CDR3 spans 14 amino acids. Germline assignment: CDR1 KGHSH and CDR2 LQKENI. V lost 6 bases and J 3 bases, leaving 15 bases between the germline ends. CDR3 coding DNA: TGTGCCAGCTCTCGTCCGGGACACAACTACGAGCAGTACTTC. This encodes CASSRPGHNYEQYF.

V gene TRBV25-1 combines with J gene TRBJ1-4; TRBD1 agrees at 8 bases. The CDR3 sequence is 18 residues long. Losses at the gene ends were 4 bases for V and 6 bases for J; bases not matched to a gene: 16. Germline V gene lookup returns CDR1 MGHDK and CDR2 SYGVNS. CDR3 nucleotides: TGTGCCAGCAGTGGCCCCCTCATCGGACAGGGAGAAGATGAAAAACTGTTTTTT. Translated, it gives CASSGPLIGQGEDEKLFF.

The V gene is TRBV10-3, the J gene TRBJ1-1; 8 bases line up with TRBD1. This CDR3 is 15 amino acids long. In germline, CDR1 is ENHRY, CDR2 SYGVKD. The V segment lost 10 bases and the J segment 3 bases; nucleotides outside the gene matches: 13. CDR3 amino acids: CATQRSQTGDTEAFF. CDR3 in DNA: TGTGCCACCCAGAGGTCCCAGACAGGGGACACTGAAGCTTTCTTT.

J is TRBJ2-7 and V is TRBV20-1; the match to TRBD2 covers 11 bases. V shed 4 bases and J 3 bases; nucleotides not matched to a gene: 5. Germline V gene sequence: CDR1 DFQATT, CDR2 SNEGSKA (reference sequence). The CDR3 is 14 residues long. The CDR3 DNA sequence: TGCAGTGCTATAATAGCGGGGGGGGTCTACGAGCAGTACTTC. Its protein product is CSAIIAGGVYEQYF.

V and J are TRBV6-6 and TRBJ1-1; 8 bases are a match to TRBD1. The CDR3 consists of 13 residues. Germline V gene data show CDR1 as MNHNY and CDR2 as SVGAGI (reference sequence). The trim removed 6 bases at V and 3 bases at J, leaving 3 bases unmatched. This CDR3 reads CASSQGAYTEAFF. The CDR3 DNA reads TGTGCCAGCAGCCAGGGGGCTTACACTGAAGCTTTCTTT.

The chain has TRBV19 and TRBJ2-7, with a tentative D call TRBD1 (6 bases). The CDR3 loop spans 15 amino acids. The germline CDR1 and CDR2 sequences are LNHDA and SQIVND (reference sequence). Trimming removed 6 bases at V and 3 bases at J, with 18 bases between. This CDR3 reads CASRATGSPFYEQYF. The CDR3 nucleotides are TGTGCCAGTAGGGCCACAGGGTCCCCATTCTACGAGCAGTACTTC.

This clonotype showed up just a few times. This chain's CDR3 is CASRSRGDTQYF. The CDR3 DNA is TGTGCCAGCAGGTCCCGTGGGGATACGCAGTATTTT. The rearrangement links TRBV12-3 or TRBV12-4 to TRBJ2-3; D ambiguous. Trimming shortened V by 6 bases and J by 6 bases, and 10 bases separated the two germline ends. The CDR3 has 12 residues.

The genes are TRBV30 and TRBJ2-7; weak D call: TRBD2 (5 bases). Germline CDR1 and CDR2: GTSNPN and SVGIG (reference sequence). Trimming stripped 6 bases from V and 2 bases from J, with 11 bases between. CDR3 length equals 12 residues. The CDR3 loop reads CACRGQAYEQYF. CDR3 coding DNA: TGTGCCTGCCGCGGGCAGGCCTACGAGCAGTACTTC.

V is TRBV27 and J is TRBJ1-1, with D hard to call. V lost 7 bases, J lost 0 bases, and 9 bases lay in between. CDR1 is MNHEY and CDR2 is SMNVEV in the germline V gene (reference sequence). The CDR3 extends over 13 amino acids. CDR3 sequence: CASISYLNTEAFF. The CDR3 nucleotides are TGTGCCAGCATTTCTTACCTGAACACTGAAGCTTTCTTT.

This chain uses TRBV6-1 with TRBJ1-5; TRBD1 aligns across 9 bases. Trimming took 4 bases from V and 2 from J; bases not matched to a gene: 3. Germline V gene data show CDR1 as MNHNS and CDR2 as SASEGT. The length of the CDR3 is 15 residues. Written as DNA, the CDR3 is TGTGCCAGCAGTGGGGACAGGGAAGGCAATCAGCCCCAGCATTTT. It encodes CASSGDREGNQPQHF.

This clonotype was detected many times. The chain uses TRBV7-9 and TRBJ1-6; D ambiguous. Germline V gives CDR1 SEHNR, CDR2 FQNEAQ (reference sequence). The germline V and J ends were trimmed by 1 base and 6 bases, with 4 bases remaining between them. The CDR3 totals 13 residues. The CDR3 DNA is TGTGCCAGCAGCTTAGAAGCTAATTCACCCCTCCACTTT. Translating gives CASSLEANSPLHF. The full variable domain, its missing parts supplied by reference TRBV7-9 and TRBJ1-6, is DTGVSQNPRHKITKRGQNVTFRCDPISEHNRLYWYRQTLGQGPEFLTYFQNEAQLEKSRLLSDRFSAERPKGSFSTLEIQRTEQGDSAMYLCASSLEANSPLHFGNGTRLTVT.

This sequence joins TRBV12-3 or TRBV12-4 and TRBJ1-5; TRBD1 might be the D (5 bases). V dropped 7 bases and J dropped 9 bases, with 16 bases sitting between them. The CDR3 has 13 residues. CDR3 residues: CASTPGGGWPQHF. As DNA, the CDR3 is TGTGCCAGCACCCCGGGGGGGGGTTGGCCCCAGCATTTT.

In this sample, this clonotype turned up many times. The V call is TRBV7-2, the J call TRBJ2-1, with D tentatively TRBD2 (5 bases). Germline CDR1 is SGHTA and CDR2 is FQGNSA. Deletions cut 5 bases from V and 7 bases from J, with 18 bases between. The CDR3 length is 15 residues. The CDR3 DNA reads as TGTGCCAGCAGCCCGTTCCCGGGGAGTTATAATGAGCAGTTCTTC. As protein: CASSPFPGSYNEQFF.

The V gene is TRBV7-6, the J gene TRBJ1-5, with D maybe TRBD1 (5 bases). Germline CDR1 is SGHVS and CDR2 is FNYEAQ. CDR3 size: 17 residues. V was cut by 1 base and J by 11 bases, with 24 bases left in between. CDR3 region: CASSLVVGTDTPVAQHF. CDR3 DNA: TGTGCCAGCAGCTTAGTCGTAGGGACGGATACCCCGGTGGCCCAGCATTTT.

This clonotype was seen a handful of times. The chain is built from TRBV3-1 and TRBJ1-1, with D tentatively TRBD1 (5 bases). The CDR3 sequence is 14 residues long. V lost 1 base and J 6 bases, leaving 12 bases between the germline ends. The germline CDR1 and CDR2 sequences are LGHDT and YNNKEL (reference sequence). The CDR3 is CASSQGLGGAEAFF. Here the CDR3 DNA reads TGTGCCAGCAGCCAAGGATTGGGGGGGGCTGAAGCTTTCTTT.

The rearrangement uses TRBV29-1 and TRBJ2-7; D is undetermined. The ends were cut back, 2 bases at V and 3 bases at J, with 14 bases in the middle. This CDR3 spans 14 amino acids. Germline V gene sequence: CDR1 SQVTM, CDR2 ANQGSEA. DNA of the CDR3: TGCAGCGTTGAACTCTCTGGGGTGAACTACGAGCAGTACTTC. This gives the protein CSVELSGVNYEQYF.